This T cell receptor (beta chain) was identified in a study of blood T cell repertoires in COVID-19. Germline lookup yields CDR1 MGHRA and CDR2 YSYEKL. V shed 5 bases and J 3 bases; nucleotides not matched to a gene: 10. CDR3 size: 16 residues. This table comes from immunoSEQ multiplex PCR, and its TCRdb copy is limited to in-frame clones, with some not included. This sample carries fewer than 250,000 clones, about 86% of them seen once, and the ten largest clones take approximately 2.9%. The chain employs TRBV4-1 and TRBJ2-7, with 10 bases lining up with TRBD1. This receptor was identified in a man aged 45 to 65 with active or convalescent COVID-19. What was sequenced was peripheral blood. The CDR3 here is CASSAPGTGEHYEQYF. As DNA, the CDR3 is TGCGCCAGCAGCGCACCCGGGACAGGGGAACACTACGAGCAGTACTTC.